This T cell receptor beta chain was captured by sequencing in a study of identical twins. This clonotype was seen many times. The antigen remains undetermined. Germline V CDR1 and CDR2: LGHNA, YNFKEQ. V lost 4 bases, J lost 8 bases, and 10 bases stayed unmatched. This CDR3 is built from 15 residues. TCRdb re-called the 5' RACE reads with MiXCR, one entry per CDR3 protein. The table lists around 470,000 distinct CDR3 sequences, 12% to 15% of them singletons. Study-wide findings and caveats: Those out-of-frame alpha sequences shared by twins showed an excess of low generation probability. Models underestimated how often monozygotic twins shared out-of-frame TCR alpha.

Separately, the same data were catalogued under a study of yellow fever vaccine responses in identical twins.

This rearrangement joins TRBV4-2 to TRBJ2-1; TRBD2 matches 8 bases. Source material: CD4+ T cells sorted from blood. The receptor was isolated from a woman aged 18-29 years in good health. CDR3 in DNA: TGTGCCAGCAGCCGTGAAAAAGCGGGAGAGTATGAGCAGTTCTTC. It codes for CASSREKAGEYEQFF.